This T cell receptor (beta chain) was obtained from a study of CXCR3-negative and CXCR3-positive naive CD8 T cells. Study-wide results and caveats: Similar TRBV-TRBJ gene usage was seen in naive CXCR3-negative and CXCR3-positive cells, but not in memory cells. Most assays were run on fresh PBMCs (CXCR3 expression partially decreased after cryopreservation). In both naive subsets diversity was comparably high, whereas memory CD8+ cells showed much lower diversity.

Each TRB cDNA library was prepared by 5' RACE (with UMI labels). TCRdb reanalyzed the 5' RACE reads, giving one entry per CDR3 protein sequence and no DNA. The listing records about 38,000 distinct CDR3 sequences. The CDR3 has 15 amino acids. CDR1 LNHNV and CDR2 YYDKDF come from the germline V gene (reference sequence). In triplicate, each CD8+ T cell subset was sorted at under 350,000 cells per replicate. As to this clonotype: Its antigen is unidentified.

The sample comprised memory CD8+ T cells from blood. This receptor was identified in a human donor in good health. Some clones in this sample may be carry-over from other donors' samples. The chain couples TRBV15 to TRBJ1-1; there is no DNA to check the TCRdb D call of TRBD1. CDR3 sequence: CATSREQGMNTEAFF.